This entry features one T cell receptor beta chain sequence. This CDR3 comprises 15 residues. CDR1 is DFQATT, CDR2 SNEGSKA, per germline (reference sequence). V was clipped by 0 bases and J by 5 bases, with 14 bases between them. These data belong to a study of CD8 T cells in Susac syndrome. Random hexamers were used to reverse transcribe an amount of about 0.45 to 1 ug RNA. Using its own MiXCR run on the immunoSEQ multiplex PCR reads, TCRdb lists one record per CDR3 protein. The sample has over 100,000 distinct CDR3 sequences; 85% to 95% are singletons. The V and J genes are TRBV20-1 and TRBJ1-5, with D unclear. Sequenced: CD8+ T cells from PBMCs. This receptor was taken from a human donor in good health. CDR3 sequence reads: CSARDPSRAHQPQHF. CDR3 coding DNA: TGCAGTGCTAGAGACCCCTCCCGGGCCCATCAGCCCCAGCATTTT.